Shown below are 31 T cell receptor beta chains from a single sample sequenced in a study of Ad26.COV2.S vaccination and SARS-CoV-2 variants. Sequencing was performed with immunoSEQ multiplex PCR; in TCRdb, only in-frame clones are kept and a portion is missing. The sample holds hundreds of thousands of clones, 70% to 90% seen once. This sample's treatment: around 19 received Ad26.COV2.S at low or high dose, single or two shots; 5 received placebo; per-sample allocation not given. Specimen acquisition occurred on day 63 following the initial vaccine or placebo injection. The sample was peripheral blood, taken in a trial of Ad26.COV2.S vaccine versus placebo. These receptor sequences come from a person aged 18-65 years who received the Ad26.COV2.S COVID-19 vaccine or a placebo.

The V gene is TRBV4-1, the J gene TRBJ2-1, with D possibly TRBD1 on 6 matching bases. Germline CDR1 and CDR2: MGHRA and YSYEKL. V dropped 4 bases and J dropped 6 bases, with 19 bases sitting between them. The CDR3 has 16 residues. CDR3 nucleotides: TGCGCCAGCAGCCCTCAGACAGGTAATCCTTCCAATGAGCAGTTCTTC. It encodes CASSPQTGNPSNEQFF.

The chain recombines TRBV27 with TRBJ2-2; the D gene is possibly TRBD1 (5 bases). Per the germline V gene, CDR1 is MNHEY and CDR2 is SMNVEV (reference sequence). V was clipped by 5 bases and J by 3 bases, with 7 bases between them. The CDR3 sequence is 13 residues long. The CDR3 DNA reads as TGTGCCAGCAGTCAACAGGACACCGGGGAGCTGTTTTTT. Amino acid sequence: CASSQQDTGELFF.

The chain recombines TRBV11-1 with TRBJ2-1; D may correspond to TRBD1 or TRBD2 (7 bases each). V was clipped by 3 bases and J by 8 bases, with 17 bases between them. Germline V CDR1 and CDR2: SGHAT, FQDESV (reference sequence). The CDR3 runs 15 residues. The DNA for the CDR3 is TGTGCCAGCAGCTTGGGAGGGGGCTACCGACATGAGCAGTTCTTC. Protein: CASSLGGGYRHEQFF.

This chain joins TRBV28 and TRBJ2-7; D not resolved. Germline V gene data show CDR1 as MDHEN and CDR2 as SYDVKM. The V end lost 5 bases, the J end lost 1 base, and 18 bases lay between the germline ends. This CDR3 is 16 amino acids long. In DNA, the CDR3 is TGTGCCAGCAGTGTCATAGTGGGCAGATCATCCTACGAGCAGTACTTC. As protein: CASSVIVGRSSYEQYF.

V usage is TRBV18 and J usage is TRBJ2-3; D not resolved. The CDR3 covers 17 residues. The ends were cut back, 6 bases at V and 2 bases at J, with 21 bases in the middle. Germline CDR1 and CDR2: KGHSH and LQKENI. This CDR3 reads CASSGSGPSISTDTQYF. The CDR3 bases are TGTGCCAGCTCCGGGTCCGGGCCGTCTATTTCCACAGATACGCAGTATTTT.

CDR3 loop: CASSLEQRYGYTF. For the CDR3, the DNA is TGTGCCAGCAGCCTGGAGCAGAGATATGGCTACACCTTC. The chain couples TRBV7-8 to TRBJ1-2; no firm D call. Looked up from germline, CDR1 is SGHVS and CDR2 is FQNEAQ. V was shortened by 5 bases and J by 5 bases, with 12 bases between the two germline ends. This CDR3 region has 13 residues.

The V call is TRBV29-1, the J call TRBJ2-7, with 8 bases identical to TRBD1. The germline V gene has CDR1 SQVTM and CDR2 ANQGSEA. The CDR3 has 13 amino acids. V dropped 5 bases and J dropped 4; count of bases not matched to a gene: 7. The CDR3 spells CSVRDRSQYEQYF. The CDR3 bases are TGCAGCGTTAGGGACAGGTCTCAATACGAGCAGTACTTC.

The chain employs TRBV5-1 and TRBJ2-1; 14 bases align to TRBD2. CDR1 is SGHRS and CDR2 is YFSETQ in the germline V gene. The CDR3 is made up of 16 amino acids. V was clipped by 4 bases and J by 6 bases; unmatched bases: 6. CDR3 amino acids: CASSLLTSGGANEQFF. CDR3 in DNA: TGCGCCAGCAGCCTCCTGACTAGCGGGGGGGCCAATGAGCAGTTCTTC.

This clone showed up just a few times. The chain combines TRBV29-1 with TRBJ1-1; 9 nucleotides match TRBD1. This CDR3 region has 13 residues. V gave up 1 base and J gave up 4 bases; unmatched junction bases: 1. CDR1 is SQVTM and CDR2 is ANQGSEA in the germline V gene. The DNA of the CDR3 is TGCAGCGTTGAAGTGGGACAGGGCACTGAAGCTTTCTTT. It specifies CSVEVGQGTEAFF.

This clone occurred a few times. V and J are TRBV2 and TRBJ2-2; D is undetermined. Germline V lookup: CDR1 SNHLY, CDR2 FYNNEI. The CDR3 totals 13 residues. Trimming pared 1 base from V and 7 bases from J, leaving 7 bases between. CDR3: CASSEVLNGELFF. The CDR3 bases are TGTGCCAGCAGTGAAGTCTTAAACGGGGAGCTGTTTTTT.

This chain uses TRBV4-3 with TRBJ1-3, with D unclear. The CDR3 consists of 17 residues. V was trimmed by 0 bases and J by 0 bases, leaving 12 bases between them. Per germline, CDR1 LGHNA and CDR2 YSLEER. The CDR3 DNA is TGCGCCAGCAGCCAAGATCTGGCACAGCTCTCTGGAAACACCATATATTTT. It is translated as CASSQDLAQLSGNTIYF.

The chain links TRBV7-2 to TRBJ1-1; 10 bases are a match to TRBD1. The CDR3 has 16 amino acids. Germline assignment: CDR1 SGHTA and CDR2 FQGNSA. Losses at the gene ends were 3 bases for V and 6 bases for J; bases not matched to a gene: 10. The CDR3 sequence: CASSFAGTGASSEAFF. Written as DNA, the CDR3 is TGTGCCAGCAGCTTTGCCGGGACAGGGGCCTCATCTGAAGCTTTCTTT.

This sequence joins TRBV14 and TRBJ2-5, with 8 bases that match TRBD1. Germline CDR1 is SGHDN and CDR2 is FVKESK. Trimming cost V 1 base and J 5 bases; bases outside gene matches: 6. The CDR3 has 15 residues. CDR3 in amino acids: CASSQGDRGTETQYF. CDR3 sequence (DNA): TGTGCCAGCAGCCAAGGTGACAGGGGTACGGAGACCCAGTACTTC.

In nucleotides, the CDR3 is TGTGCCAGCTCACCGAGGACTAGCGAAAGTGGGCTATACGAGCAGTACTTC. Protein: CASSPRTSESGLYEQYF. V is TRBV18 and J is TRBJ2-7, with 9 bases aligning to TRBD2. Germline V lookup: CDR1 KGHSH, CDR2 LQKENI. The ends lost 3 bases at V and 4 bases at J; junction bases unmatched: 13. CDR3 length: 17 amino acids.

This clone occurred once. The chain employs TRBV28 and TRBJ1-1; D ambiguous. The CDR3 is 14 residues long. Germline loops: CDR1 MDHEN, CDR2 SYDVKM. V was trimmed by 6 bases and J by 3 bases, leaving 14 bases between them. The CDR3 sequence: CASRFSPEDTEAFF. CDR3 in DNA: TGTGCCAGCAGATTCAGCCCGGAGGACACTGAAGCTTTCTTT.

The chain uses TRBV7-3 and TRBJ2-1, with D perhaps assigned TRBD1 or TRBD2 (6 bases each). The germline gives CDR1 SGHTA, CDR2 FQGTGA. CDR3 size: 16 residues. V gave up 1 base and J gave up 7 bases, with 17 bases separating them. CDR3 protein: CASSLRRVQGRNEQFF. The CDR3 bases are TGTGCCAGCAGCTTAAGGAGGGTACAGGGAAGGAATGAGCAGTTCTTC.

The CDR3 region is CASSEGTGNSPLHF. CDR3 nucleotides: TGTGCCAGCAGCGAAGGGACAGGGAATTCACCCCTCCACTTT. V gene TRBV9 combines with J gene TRBJ1-6; TRBD1 agrees at 9 bases. This CDR3 comprises 14 residues. V shed 3 bases, J shed 7 bases, and the junction held 2 bases outside the gene matches. Germline V gene lookup returns CDR1 SGDLS and CDR2 YYNGEE.

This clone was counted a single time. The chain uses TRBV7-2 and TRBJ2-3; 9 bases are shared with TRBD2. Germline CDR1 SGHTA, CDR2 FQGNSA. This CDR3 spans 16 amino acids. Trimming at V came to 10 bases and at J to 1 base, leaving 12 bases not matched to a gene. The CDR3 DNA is TGTGCCACCAGAGCTGGTTTAGCGGGGGGCACAGATACGCAGTATTTT. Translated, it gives CATRAGLAGGTDTQYF.

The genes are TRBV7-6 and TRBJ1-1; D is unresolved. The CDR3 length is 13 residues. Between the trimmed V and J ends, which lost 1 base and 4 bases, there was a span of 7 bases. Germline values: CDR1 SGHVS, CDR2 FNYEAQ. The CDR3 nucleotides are TGTGCCAGCAGCTTAGAAACGGGCACTGAAGCTTTCTTT. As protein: CASSLETGTEAFF.

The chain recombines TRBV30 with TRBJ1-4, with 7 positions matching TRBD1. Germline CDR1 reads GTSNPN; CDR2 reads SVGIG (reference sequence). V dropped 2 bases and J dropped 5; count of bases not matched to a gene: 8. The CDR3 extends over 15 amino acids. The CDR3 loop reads CAWSLYRGPNEKLFF. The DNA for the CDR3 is TGTGCCTGGAGTCTCTACAGGGGACCCAATGAAAAACTGTTTTTT.

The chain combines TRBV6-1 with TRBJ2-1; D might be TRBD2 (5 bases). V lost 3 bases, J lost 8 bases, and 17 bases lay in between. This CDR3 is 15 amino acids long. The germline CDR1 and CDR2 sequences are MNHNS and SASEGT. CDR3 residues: CASSEVALGLDEQFF. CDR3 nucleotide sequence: TGTGCCAGCAGTGAGGTTGCACTAGGGCTTGATGAGCAGTTCTTC.

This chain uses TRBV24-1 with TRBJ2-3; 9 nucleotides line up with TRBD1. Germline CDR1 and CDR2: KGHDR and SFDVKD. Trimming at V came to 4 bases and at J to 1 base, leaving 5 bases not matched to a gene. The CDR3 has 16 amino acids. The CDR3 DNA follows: TGTGCCACCAGTGACGCCACAGGGGGCGGCACAGATACGCAGTATTTT. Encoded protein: CATSDATGGGTDTQYF.

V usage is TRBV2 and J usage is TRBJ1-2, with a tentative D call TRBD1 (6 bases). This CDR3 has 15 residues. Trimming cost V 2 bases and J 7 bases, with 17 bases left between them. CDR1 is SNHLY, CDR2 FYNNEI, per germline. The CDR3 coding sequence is TGTGCCAGCAGTGAATTTGGGGACAATGCGGCTGGCTACACCTTC. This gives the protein CASSEFGDNAAGYTF.

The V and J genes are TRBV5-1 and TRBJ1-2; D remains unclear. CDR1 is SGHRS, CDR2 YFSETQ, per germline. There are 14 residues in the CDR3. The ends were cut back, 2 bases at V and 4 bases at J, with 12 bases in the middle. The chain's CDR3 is CASSLGRQGYGYTF. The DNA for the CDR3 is TGCGCCAGCAGCTTAGGTCGCCAAGGCTATGGCTACACCTTC.

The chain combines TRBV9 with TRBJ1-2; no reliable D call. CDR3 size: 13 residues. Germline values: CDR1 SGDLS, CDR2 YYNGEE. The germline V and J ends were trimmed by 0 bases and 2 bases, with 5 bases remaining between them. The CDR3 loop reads CASSVGGNYGYTF. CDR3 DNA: TGTGCCAGCAGCGTAGGTGGGAACTATGGCTACACCTTC.

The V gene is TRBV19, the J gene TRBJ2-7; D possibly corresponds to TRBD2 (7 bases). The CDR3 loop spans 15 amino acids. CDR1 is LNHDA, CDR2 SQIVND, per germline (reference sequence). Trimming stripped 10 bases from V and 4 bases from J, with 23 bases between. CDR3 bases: TGTGCCACCAGCCCCTCGGGGGGCGGCTTTTACGAGCAGTACTTC. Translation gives CATSPSGGGFYEQYF.

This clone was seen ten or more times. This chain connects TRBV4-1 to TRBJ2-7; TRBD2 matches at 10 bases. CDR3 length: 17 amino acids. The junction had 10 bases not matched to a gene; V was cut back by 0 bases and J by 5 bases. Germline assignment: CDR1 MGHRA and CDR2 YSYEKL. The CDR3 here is CASSQDGAGGPRDEQYF. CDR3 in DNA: TGCGCCAGCAGCCAAGACGGAGCGGGGGGGCCGCGAGACGAGCAGTACTTC.

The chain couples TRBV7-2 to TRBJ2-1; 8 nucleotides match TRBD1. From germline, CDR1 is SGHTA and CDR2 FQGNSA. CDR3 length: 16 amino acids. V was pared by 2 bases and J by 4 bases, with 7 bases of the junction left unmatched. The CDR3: CASSLSRQGAYNEQFF. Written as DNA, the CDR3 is TGTGCCAGCAGCTTATCGAGGCAGGGGGCTTACAATGAGCAGTTCTTC.

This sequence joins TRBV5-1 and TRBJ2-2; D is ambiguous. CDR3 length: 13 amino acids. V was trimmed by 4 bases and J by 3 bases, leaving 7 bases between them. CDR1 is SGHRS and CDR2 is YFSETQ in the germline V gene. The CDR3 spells CASSPVDTGELFF. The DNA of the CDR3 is TGCGCCAGCAGCCCAGTGGACACCGGGGAGCTGTTTTTT.

The CDR3 region is CASSLLAGTSTDTQYF. The CDR3 coding sequence is TGTGCCAGCAGCTTGCTAGCGGGGACTAGCACAGATACGCAGTATTTT. The V gene is TRBV7-2, the J gene TRBJ2-3, with 9 bases fitting TRBD2. V lost 3 bases to trimming and J lost 0 bases; unmatched junction nucleotides: 4. This CDR3 has 16 residues. The V gene's germline CDR1 is SGHTA and CDR2 FQGNSA.

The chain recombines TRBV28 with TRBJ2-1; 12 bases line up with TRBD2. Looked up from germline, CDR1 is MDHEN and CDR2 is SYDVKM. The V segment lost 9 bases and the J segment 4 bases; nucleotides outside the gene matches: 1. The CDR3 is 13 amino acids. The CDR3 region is CASLAGGYNEQFF. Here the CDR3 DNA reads TGTGCCAGTCTAGCGGGAGGGTACAATGAGCAGTTCTTC.